The present T cell receptor beta chain was sequenced within a study of blood T cells in healthy people across ages. The study's findings and limits: Age brought a roughly linear fall in TCR beta diversity measured per million T cells. Long-lived donors had more naive CD4+ cells and higher diversity than aged donors.

V was clipped by 5 bases and J by 11 bases; unmatched bases: 10. The CDR3 is made up of 14 amino acids. CDR1 is MDHEN, CDR2 SYDVKM, per germline. As to this clonotype: What it recognizes is unknown.

PBMCs, at least 6 million per sample, were isolated. A second PCR of roughly 7 to 11 cycles used a sample-barcoded 5' primer and a J-beta primer mix. A single record per CDR3 protein comes from TCRdb applying MiXCR to the 5' RACE reads. This sample carries 850,000 to 1,000,000 distinct CDR3 sequences, about 53% of them seen once, and the ten largest clones take roughly a fifth. This TCR was sampled from a woman aged 60-75 years in good health. Specimen: blood. The chain carries TRBV28 and TRBJ2-5; 11 bases match TRBD2. CDR3 nucleotides: TGTGCCAGCAGTCCTAGCGGGAGGTACCTGGGGCAGTACTTC. Translation gives CASSPSGRYLGQYF.